This T cell receptor beta chain was captured by sequencing in a study of T cell responses to AZD1222 COVID-19 vaccine. Study conclusions and caveats: With dominance at 160-218 and 743-854, vaccine-associated CD4 TCRs spanned spike.

Concerning this clone: The antigen remains undetermined.

Only in-frame clones appear in the TCRdb table, and some are missing; sequencing was by immunoSEQ multiplex PCR. The table records 55,000 to 60,000 clones, around 85% of them present only once. The receptor comes from an adult in good health. The sequenced sample was peripheral blood, obtained on day 0 of MenACWY control vaccination.

For the CDR3, the DNA is TGCGCCAGCAGCCAAGATGCTAGCGGGGCCTACGAGCAGTACTTC. Residues: CASSQDASGAYEQYF. The J gene is TRBJ2-7, the V gene TRBV4-3, with 9 bases aligning to TRBD2. This CDR3 spans 15 amino acids. V lost 0 bases and J lost 2; bases outside the gene matches: 2. Germline V gives CDR1 LGHNA, CDR2 YSLEER.